The 8 T cell receptor beta chains in this list originate from one sample, sequenced in a study of cytomegalovirus exposure and HLA in healthy donors. The PCR employed 60 Vbeta primers together with 13 Jbeta primers. Data came from immunoSEQ multiplex PCR; TCRdb stores just in-frame clones and leaves some out. Here the sample table reports 100,000 to 150,000 clones. The sequenced sample was PBMCs. The origin of the receptors is a man aged 18 to 35 in good health and CMV-seronegative.

This chain connects TRBV9 to TRBJ1-3; TRBD1 might be the D (5 bases). Germline V CDR1 and CDR2: SGDLS, YYNGEE. V lost 0 bases, J lost 2 bases, and 15 bases lay in between. This CDR3 has 17 amino acids. DNA of the CDR3: TGTGCCAGCAGCGTAGGGGGCCGGGGAGGGACTGGAAACACCATATATTTT. The encoded protein is CASSVGGRGGTGNTIYF.

The gene calls are TRBV19 and TRBJ1-1, with D possibly being TRBD1 (6 bases). This CDR3 is built from 14 residues. The germline V and J ends were trimmed by 5 bases and 2 bases, with 12 bases remaining between them. Germline lookup yields CDR1 LNHDA and CDR2 SQIVND (reference sequence). This CDR3 reads CASSWGHQNTEAFF. The CDR3 DNA follows: TGTGCCAGTAGTTGGGGACACCAAAACACTGAAGCTTTCTTT.

Notes on this clone: Other DNA sequences in the sample encode the same CDR3. The CDR3 loop is CASSLVSGQVSGANVLTF. DNA of the CDR3: TGCGCCAGCAGCTTGGTGTCGGGACAAGTCTCTGGGGCCAACGTCCTGACTTTC. This sequence joins TRBV5-1 and TRBJ2-6; perhaps TRBD1 as D (6 bases). The germline gives CDR1 SGHRS, CDR2 YFSETQ. The ends were cut back, 0 bases at V and 0 bases at J, with 13 bases in the middle. CDR3 length equals 18 residues.

The chain combines TRBV21-1 with TRBJ2-1; the D call of TRBD2 is as the table states it, not checked on the DNA. TRBV21-1 represents a pseudogene. The CDR3 covers 12 residues. The CDR3, as DNA: TGTGCCAGCAGCAAAATAGTCGCTGAGCAGTTCTTC. It encodes CASSKIVAEQFF.

The chain carries TRBV7-6 and TRBJ1-1, with D possibly being TRBD1 (5 bases). Trimming removed 0 bases from V and 11 bases from J, with 13 bases in between. CDR3 size: 13 residues. Germline CDR1 reads SGHVS; CDR2 reads FNYEAQ. The CDR3 sequence is CASSLAQGMGAFF. CDR3 nucleotide sequence: TGTGCCAGCAGCTTAGCGCAGGGCATGGGCGCTTTCTTT. The full variable domain, in which reference TRBV7-6 and TRBJ1-1 provide the parts outside the CDR3, is GAGVSQSPRYKVTKRGQDVALRCDPISGHVSLYWYRQALGQGPEFLTYFNYEAQQDKSGLPNDRFSAERPEGSISTLTIQRTEQRDSAMYRCASSLAQGMGAFFGQGTRLTVV.

V usage is TRBV18 and J usage is TRBJ2-5, with TRBD2 as a possible D gene (5 bases). The CDR3 spans 15 residues. The germline gives CDR1 KGHSH, CDR2 LQKENI. V was pared by 0 bases and J by 6 bases, with 14 bases between. The chain's CDR3 is CASSPPGLPGQTQYF. As DNA, the CDR3 is TGTGCCAGCTCACCACCCGGACTCCCCGGACAGACCCAGTACTTC.

The chain recombines TRBV6-5 with TRBJ1-5, with D perhaps TRBD1 (6 bases). The germline V gene has CDR1 MNHEY and CDR2 SVGAGI. The V and J ends lost 7 bases and 0 bases respectively, with 13 bases between them. The CDR3 contains 15 residues. The CDR3 DNA sequence: TGTGCCAGCATCCCCCACAGGGCTAGCAATCAGCCCCAGCATTTT. Translating it yields CASIPHRASNQPQHF.

DNA for the CDR3: TGTGCCAGCAGCCTTGGGGGGGGCCTCTCCTACGAGCAGTACTTC. This encodes CASSLGGGLSYEQYF. This chain connects TRBV7-7 to TRBJ2-7; possible D gene TRBD2, 7 bases. The V end lost 5 bases, the J end lost 0 bases, and 14 bases lay between the germline ends. This CDR3 is built from 15 residues. CDR1 and CDR2 (germline): SSHAT, FNYEAQ (reference sequence).